Detailed here is one TCR beta chain. Antigen specificity is unknown. The V segment lost 5 bases and the J segment 15 bases; nucleotides outside the gene matches: 13. The CDR3 totals 14 residues. Germline V gives CDR1 MNHEY, CDR2 SVGAGI. The PCR employed 60 Vbeta primers together with 13 Jbeta primers. The table came from immunoSEQ multiplex PCR; TCRdb's copy has only in-frame clones and leaves some out. The sample carries 60,000 to 85,000 clones, approximately 70% recorded once. These data belong to a study of cytomegalovirus exposure and HLA in healthy donors. Broader study findings: Per a prior analysis, the majority of TCR beta V segments were productive roughly 87% or roughly 30% of the time. Roughly 170 TCR beta chains were listed as cytomegalovirus-associated. A missense variant in DCLRE1C was later tied to TCR beta V- and J-gene trimming.

This clonotype was obtained from a man aged 55 to 70 in good health and CMV-seropositive. The specimen was PBMCs. The V call is TRBV6-5, the J call TRBJ1-4, with TRBD1 matching 9 bases. For the CDR3, the DNA is TGTGCCAGCAGTCCCCTCGTGACAGGGGGTTTGGTGTTTTTT. This encodes CASSPLVTGGLVFF.